This T cell receptor (beta chain) was profiled in a study of shared T cell receptors in the human thymus. Germline V gene lookup returns CDR1 SGHAT and CDR2 FQDESV (reference sequence). V was clipped by 3 bases and J by 5 bases, with 11 bases between them. The CDR3 is 13 amino acids. This table comes from immunoSEQ multiplex PCR, and its TCRdb copy is limited to in-frame clones, with some not included. The profile shows more than 550,000 clones, approximately 85% of them singletons. This sample also belongs to another study, concerning human thymus T cells.

The chain carries TRBV11-1 and TRBJ2-7, with D tentatively TRBD1 (6 bases). The receptor's source is a girl younger than two with a congenital heart defect. The sample was thymocytes. CDR3 sequence reads: CASSFYNRDEQYF. In DNA form, the CDR3 reads TGTGCCAGCAGCTTTTATAACAGGGACGAGCAGTACTTC.